This T cell receptor (beta chain) stems from a study of cytomegalovirus exposure and HLA in healthy donors. Method: immunoSEQ multiplex PCR; TCRdb's copy keeps in-frame clones and lacks some. The table has around 98,000 clones, around nine tenths seen once; the top ten hold approximately 4%. Of note for this clone: The target antigen is unknown.

Overall study results and limits: In vitro data verified a few CMV-associated chains as specific for CMV antigens. The dataset shows that most TCR sequences were rare, while some public TCRs occurred in many donors. The study recorded 150 to 200 TCR beta chains that were cytomegalovirus-associated.

Trimming took off 8 bases at V and 7 bases at J, with 12 bases between the two ends. CDR1 SEHNR and CDR2 FQNEAQ come from the germline V gene (reference sequence). The CDR3 totals 12 residues. Separate from the approximately 720-subject first cohort, the 120-subject validation cohort was the one that the donors belonged to. This chain connects TRBV7-9 to TRBJ2-4, with D perhaps matching TRBD1 (6 bases). This clonotype was obtained from a woman aged 25 to 39 in good health and CMV-seronegative. The source material was PBMCs. CDR3 nucleotide sequence: TGTGCCAGCGGCACAGGGATGAACATTCAGTACTTC. Its protein product is CASGTGMNIQYF.